The 28 T cell receptor beta chains below all came from one sample that was sequenced in a study of tumor-infiltrating lymphocytes in localized non-small cell lung cancer. Some clones are missing from TCRdb's copy, which holds only in-frame ones; the method was immunoSEQ multiplex PCR. The table shows approximately 12,000 clones, with under 70% occurring only once. Input material: lung tumor tissue. These receptors were obtained from a human donor with non-small cell lung cancer.

V is TRBV18 and J is TRBJ1-1; D perhaps matches TRBD1 (6 bases). The germline V gene encodes CDR1 KGHSH and CDR2 LQKENI. V was shortened by 3 bases and J by 2 bases, with 13 bases between the two germline ends. The CDR3 loop spans 15 amino acids. The CDR3 coding sequence is TGTGCCAGCTCACCGTCGGGACATACTAACACTGAAGCTTTCTTT. Translating gives CASSPSGHTNTEAFF. Full variable domain (rest looked up from reference TRBV18 and TRBJ1-1): NAGVMQNPRHLVRRRGQEARLRCSPMKGHSHVYWYRQLPEEGLKFMVYLQKENIIDESGMPKERFSAEFPKEGPSILRIQQVVRGDSAAYFCASSPSGHTNTEAFFGQGTRLTVV.

This clone has more than one count but fewer than ten. The rearrangement links TRBV28 to TRBJ2-7, with D perhaps matching TRBD2 (5 bases). CDR3 length: 11 residues. Between the trimmed V and J ends, which lost 7 bases and 7 bases, there was a span of 11 bases. Germline values: CDR1 MDHEN, CDR2 SYDVKM. CDR3 DNA: TGTGCCAGCATACGGACGGGGGAGCAGTACTTC. It specifies CASIRTGEQYF.

The chain employs TRBV5-5 and TRBJ1-5, with 8 bases fitting TRBD1. CDR3 length equals 15 residues. Trimming cost V 4 bases and J 6 bases; bases outside gene matches: 9. CDR1 and CDR2 (germline): SGHKS, YYEKEE (reference sequence). CDR3 sequence reads: CASSVDQGAGQPQHF. Here the CDR3 DNA reads TGTGCCAGCAGCGTCGACCAGGGGGCGGGTCAGCCCCAGCATTTT.

The genes are TRBV11-1 and TRBJ2-7; D is undetermined. The germline CDR1 and CDR2 sequences are SGHAT and FQDESV (reference sequence). The CDR3 extends over 13 amino acids. The V end was cut by 4 bases, the J end by 5 bases, with 12 bases between. Written as DNA, the CDR3 is TGTGCCAGCAGCTCCAATTGGGGAAACGAGCAGTACTTC. It translates to CASSSNWGNEQYF. Combining the CDR3 with reference TRBV11-1 and TRBJ2-7 gives the whole variable domain EAEVAQSPRYKITEKSQAVAFWCDPISGHATLYWYRQILGQGPELLVQFQDESVVDDSQLPKDRFSAERLKGVDSTLKIQPAELGDSAMYLCASSSNWGNEQYFGPGTRLTVT.

This chain uses TRBV25-1 with TRBJ2-3, with unresolved D. Germline CDR1 MGHDK, CDR2 SYGVNS. The CDR3 contains 16 residues. V lost 1 base and J 5 bases, leaving 16 bases between the germline ends. The CDR3 sequence: CASSESSQSDKDTQYF. CDR3 bases: TGTGCCAGCAGTGAATCCTCTCAGTCAGACAAAGATACGCAGTATTTT.

In DNA form, the CDR3 reads TGTGCCAGCAGCTGGGGGTCCGGGGCTACTGGAAACACCATATATTTT. This codes for CASSWGSGATGNTIYF. The V gene is TRBV5-4, the J gene TRBJ1-3; TRBD1 is a possible D gene (5 bases). The germline V gene has CDR1 SGHNT and CDR2 YYREEE (reference sequence). Trimming stripped 3 bases from V and 2 bases from J, with 15 bases between. The CDR3 has 16 residues.

The chain employs TRBV7-8 and TRBJ1-5; the D is unclear. This CDR3 is built from 15 residues. Trimming took off 1 base at V and 0 bases at J, with 7 bases between the two ends. Per the germline V gene, CDR1 is SGHVS and CDR2 is FQNEAQ. CDR3 protein: CASSLDSYSNQPQHF. DNA for the CDR3: TGTGCCAGCAGCTTAGACTCTTATAGCAATCAGCCCCAGCATTTT.

In its sample, this clone was seen a few times. The chain uses TRBV2 and TRBJ1-1; D not resolved. The CDR3 is 14 residues long. V lost 5 bases and J 1 base, leaving 11 bases between the germline ends. CDR1 is SNHLY, CDR2 FYNNEI, per germline. This CDR3 is CASSPTETNTEAFF. The CDR3, as DNA: TGTGCCAGCAGTCCAACAGAGACGAACACTGAAGCTTTCTTT.

This chain connects TRBV5-1 to TRBJ2-1; 12 bases fit TRBD1. This CDR3 contains 15 residues. Looked up from germline, CDR1 is SGHRS and CDR2 is YFSETQ. V lost 4 bases and J lost 3; bases outside the gene matches: 2. The CDR3 here is CASSGTGGYYNEQFF. As DNA, the CDR3 is TGCGCCAGCAGCGGGACAGGGGGCTACTACAATGAGCAGTTCTTC. The complete variable domain, with remaining parts taken from reference TRBV5-1 and TRBJ2-1, reads KAGVTQTPRYLIKTRGQQVTLSCSPISGHRSVSWYQQTPGQGLQFLFEYFSETQRNKGNFPGRFSGRQFSNSRSEMNVSTLELGDSALYLCASSGTGGYYNEQFFGPGTRLTVL.

The rearrangement links TRBV5-1 to TRBJ2-3, with D possibly matching TRBD2 (6 bases). The CDR3 consists of 15 residues. From germline, CDR1 is SGHRS and CDR2 YFSETQ. V was pared by 0 bases and J by 4 bases, with 12 bases between. The DNA for the CDR3 is TGCGCCAGCAGCTTGGGTCGCGGGGCGGCAGATACGCAGTATTTT. Its translation: CASSLGRGAADTQYF.

V and J are TRBV7-6 and TRBJ1-1, with D possibly being TRBD1 (6 bases). Trimming left V 5 bases short and J 4 bases short, with 11 bases between. The length of the CDR3 is 13 residues. Germline-derived CDR1 and CDR2 are SGHVS and FNYEAQ. The CDR3 coding sequence is TGTGCCAGCAGCCGGATAGGGGGCACTGAAGCTTTCTTT. It translates to CASSRIGGTEAFF.

In this sample, this clone turned up a few times. This sequence joins TRBV30 and TRBJ1-2; D is unresolved. Per the germline V gene, CDR1 is GTSNPN and CDR2 is SVGIG (reference sequence). V lost 3 bases to trimming and J lost 8 bases, with 13 bases between them. The CDR3 has 12 amino acids. The CDR3 region is CAWRGSGYGYTF. For the CDR3, the DNA is TGTGCCTGGAGAGGATCGGGTTACGGCTACACCTTC.

In this sample, this clone turned up once. The chain joins TRBV5-1 to TRBJ2-7, with TRBD2 matching 7 bases. This CDR3 is built from 14 residues. Germline CDR1 is SGHRS and CDR2 is YFSETQ. V was clipped by 4 bases and J by 3 bases; unmatched bases: 7. The CDR3 DNA follows: TGCGCCAGCAGCCTGGCGGGGGATTTCTACGAGCAGTACTTC. Its translation is CASSLAGDFYEQYF.

The CDR3 is CASSPGQGYGYTF. The CDR3 coding sequence is TGCGCCAGCAGCCCGGGACAGGGATATGGCTACACCTTC. V and J are TRBV5-1 and TRBJ1-2; TRBD1 matches 9 bases. The CDR3 extends over 13 amino acids. Germline V CDR1 and CDR2: SGHRS, YFSETQ. V lost 4 bases, J lost 5 bases, and 3 bases stayed unmatched.

The chain couples TRBV18 to TRBJ2-3; TRBD2 might be the D (5 bases). V was pared by 2 bases and J by 2 bases, with 20 bases between. The CDR3 length is 18 residues. Germline V lookup: CDR1 KGHSH, CDR2 LQKENI. The CDR3 DNA is TGTGCCAGCTCACCAAATCTTCGGGGATTGCTTTCCACAGATACGCAGTATTTT. Protein: CASSPNLRGLLSTDTQYF.

The rearrangement links TRBV10-2 to TRBJ1-4, with 9 bases fitting TRBD1. After removal of 2 bases from V and 7 bases from J, the junction contained 8 bases not matched to a gene. Looked up from germline, CDR1 is WSHSY and CDR2 is SAAADI. This CDR3 has 16 residues. CDR3 coding DNA: TGCGCCAGCAGTGAGCCGGACAGGGGCGGCAGTGAAAAACTGTTTTTT. It codes for CASSEPDRGGSEKLFF.

A few counts support this clone. V and J are TRBV18 and TRBJ2-1; TRBD2 aligns across 14 bases. The CDR3 loop spans 16 amino acids. Germline V gives CDR1 KGHSH, CDR2 LQKENI. J gave up 4 bases and V 6 bases, and 5 bases lay outside the gene matches. Written as DNA, the CDR3 is TGTGCCAGCTCGCGGACTAGCGGGGGGACTTACAATGAGCAGTTCTTC. Translated, it gives CASSRTSGGTYNEQFF.

V is TRBV19 and J is TRBJ2-7, with D maybe TRBD2 (6 bases). The V end was cut by 3 bases, the J end by 4 bases, with 16 bases between. The CDR3 sequence is 15 residues long. Germline lookup yields CDR1 LNHDA and CDR2 SQIVND (reference sequence). The CDR3 region is CASSILEAGLYEQYF. CDR3 nucleotide sequence: TGTGCCAGTAGTATCTTAGAGGCGGGGCTGTACGAGCAGTACTTC.

The genes are TRBV4-3 and TRBJ2-1; 9 bases are a match to TRBD2. V lost 0 bases to trimming and J lost 3 bases; unmatched junction nucleotides: 12. The CDR3 has 19 amino acids. CDR1 and CDR2 (germline): LGHNA, YSLEER. CDR3: CASSQDPPSSGVIYNEQFF. CDR3 in DNA: TGCGCCAGCAGCCAAGACCCCCCCTCTAGCGGGGTTATCTACAATGAGCAGTTCTTC.

The CDR3, as DNA: TGTGCCAGCAGTTACTCGTCGGTTGGCACTGAAGCTTTCTTT. Translating it yields CASSYSSVGTEAFF. V is TRBV6-5 and J is TRBJ1-1; the D is unclear. Trimming took 0 bases from V and 4 from J, leaving 9 bases between them. The CDR3 covers 14 residues. Per the germline V gene, CDR1 is MNHEY and CDR2 is SVGAGI.

This clone turned up a few times. The chain uses TRBV10-3 and TRBJ1-1; 11 bases are a match to TRBD1. Germline V gene sequence: CDR1 ENHRY, CDR2 SYGVKD. This CDR3 has 13 amino acids. V trimming: 4 bases; J trimming: 6 bases; junction bases outside the gene matches: 1. The CDR3: CAISGTGGSEAFF. The CDR3 nucleotides read TGTGCCATCAGTGGGACAGGGGGCTCTGAAGCTTTCTTT.

The V gene is TRBV7-8, the J gene TRBJ2-5; 7 nucleotides agree with TRBD2. V was clipped by 1 base and J by 6 bases; unmatched bases: 8. Germline V CDR1 and CDR2: SGHVS, FQNEAQ. The CDR3 sequence is 15 residues long. CDR3 nucleotide sequence: TGTGCCAGCAGCTTAGTATTAGCGGGTTTTAAGACCCAGTACTTC. Its translation: CASSLVLAGFKTQYF.

The genes are TRBV6-5 and TRBJ2-1; TRBD1 matches at 8 bases. There are 15 residues in the CDR3. Per germline, CDR1 MNHEY and CDR2 SVGAGI. The ends lost 6 bases at V and 4 bases at J; junction bases unmatched: 8. The chain's CDR3 is CASRRTGNAYNEQFF. Here the CDR3 DNA reads TGTGCCAGCAGACGGACAGGGAACGCTTACAATGAGCAGTTCTTC.

CDR3 loop: CASSQLGGKNEQFF. The CDR3 coding sequence is TGTGCCAGTAGTCAGTTAGGAGGGAAGAATGAGCAGTTCTTC. The J gene is TRBJ2-1, the V gene TRBV19, with D possibly matching TRBD2 (6 bases). Trimming removed 5 bases from V and 7 bases from J, with 15 bases in between. This CDR3 is 14 amino acids long. CDR1 LNHDA and CDR2 SQIVND come from the germline V gene (reference sequence).

This clone showed up just a few times. The J gene is TRBJ2-5, the V gene TRBV2; 12 nucleotides agree with TRBD2. J gave up 5 bases and V 6 bases, and 10 bases lay outside the gene matches. Germline-derived CDR1 and CDR2 are SNHLY and FYNNEI. This CDR3 is built from 16 residues. The CDR3: CASRATSGGPQETQYF. The CDR3 nucleotides read TGTGCCAGCAGAGCGACTAGCGGGGGCCCACAGGAGACCCAGTACTTC.

The chain employs TRBV5-1 and TRBJ1-2; 7 nucleotides line up with TRBD1. CDR3 length: 14 amino acids. The V gene's germline CDR1 is SGHRS and CDR2 YFSETQ. J lost 4 bases, V lost 0 bases, and 3 bases had no gene match. The CDR3 DNA reads as TGCGCCAGCAGCTTGGCGACAGGGAGCTATGGCTACACCTTC. Translation gives CASSLATGSYGYTF.

This chain uses TRBV5-5 with TRBJ2-1; D ambiguous. The CDR3 has 14 amino acids. Looked up from germline, CDR1 is SGHKS and CDR2 is YYEKEE (reference sequence). V lost 0 bases and J lost 6, with 10 bases in between. In DNA form, the CDR3 reads TGTGCCAGCAGCTTGGCTCCAGGACGCAATGAGCAGTTCTTC. It specifies CASSLAPGRNEQFF.

The chain combines TRBV2 with TRBJ1-5; D is unresolved. V was shortened by 8 bases and J by 4 bases, with 18 bases between the two germline ends. CDR3 length: 15 residues. Looked up from germline, CDR1 is SNHLY and CDR2 is FYNNEI. CDR3 in amino acids: CASSRDLTPNQPQHF. The CDR3 DNA is TGTGCCAGCTCCCGCGATCTTACACCTAATCAGCCCCAGCATTTT.